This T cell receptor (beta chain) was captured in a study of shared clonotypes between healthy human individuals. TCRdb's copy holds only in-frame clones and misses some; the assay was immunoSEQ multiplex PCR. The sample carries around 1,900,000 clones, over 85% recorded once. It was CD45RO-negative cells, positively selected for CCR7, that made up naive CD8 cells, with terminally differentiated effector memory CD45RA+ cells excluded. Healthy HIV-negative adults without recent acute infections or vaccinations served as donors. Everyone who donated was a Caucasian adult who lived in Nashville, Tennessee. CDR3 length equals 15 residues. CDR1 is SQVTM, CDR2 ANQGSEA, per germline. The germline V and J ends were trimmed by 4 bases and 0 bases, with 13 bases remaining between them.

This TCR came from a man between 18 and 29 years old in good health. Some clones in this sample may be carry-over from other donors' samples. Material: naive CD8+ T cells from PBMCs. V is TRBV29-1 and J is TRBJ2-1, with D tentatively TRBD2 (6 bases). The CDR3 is CSVAAGPSSYNEQFF. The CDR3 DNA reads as TGCAGCGTTGCGGCGGGGCCGAGCTCCTACAATGAGCAGTTCTTC.